This entry features one TCR beta chain sequence. Its antigen has not been determined. Qualities for individual bases were not recorded, and no much larger clone is one base off. These data originate in a study of T cell repertoires in cytomegalovirus infection (dated by TCRdb to about 2019). For context, the study as a whole: Alongside well-studied HLA-B-restricted epitopes, the peptide stimulations were aimed at recently identified HLA-C-restricted CMV epitopes, whose presentation resists viral immunomodulation. The HLA type of each donor mattered for the analysis, because public TCR beta signatures pointed to carriage of CMV infection along with the matching HLA type. The study at large found these results: In both this cohort and an independent approximately 370-donor cohort, the cumulative frequency of public TCR beta family members distinguished carriers of CMV infection plus the relevant HLA type. The ex vivo response was dominated by HLA-C-restricted CMV-specific TCR beta clonotypes, which also provided the single most frequent clonotype in two of eight donors.

Instrument used: Illumina HiSeq 1500. TCRdb reran the public reads through fastp at Q25 and MiXCR, keeping productive beta chains. All rows with the same CDR3 protein become a single entry with the most common DNA and genes. The sample has fewer than 30,000 distinct CDR3 sequences on record, roughly a fifth of them singletons. Clones ranked in the top ten supply roughly 80% of the sample. In the germline V gene, CDR1 corresponds to SGHAT and CDR2 to FQNNGV. A distance of 16 bases separates the germline ends of V and J, which lose 5 bases and 2 bases respectively. Reading from cysteine to phenylalanine, the CDR3 counts 15 amino acids. The kept DNA is CDR3 alone, 45 bases in frame from the first base. According to the study, the label for this sample's treatment or condition signals: in vitro stimulation with specific CMV peptide epitopes to enrich CMV-specific T cells.

Recombination joined TRBV11-2 with TRBJ2-7; the D gene is possibly TRBD2, with 6 bases matching. This material consisted of CD8+ T cells from cultured PBMCs, taken from culture after CMV antigen stimulation. The clonotype comes from a human donor in good health (CMV status not recorded). Some clones in this sample may be carry-over from other donors' samples. The CDR3 region: CASSPVGGGTYEQYF. The DNA is as follows: TGTGCCAGCAGCCCAGTGGGGGGTGGGACCTACGAGCAGTACTTC.